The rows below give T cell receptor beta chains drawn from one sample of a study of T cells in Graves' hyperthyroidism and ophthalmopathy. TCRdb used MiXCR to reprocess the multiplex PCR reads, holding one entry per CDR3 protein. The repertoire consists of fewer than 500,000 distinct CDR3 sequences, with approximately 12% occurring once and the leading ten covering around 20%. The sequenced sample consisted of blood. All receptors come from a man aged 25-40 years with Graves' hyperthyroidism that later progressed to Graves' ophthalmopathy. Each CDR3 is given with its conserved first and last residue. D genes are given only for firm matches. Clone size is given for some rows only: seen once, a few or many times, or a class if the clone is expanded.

CDR3aa: CSAQAAGGPDHEKLFF
CDR3nt: TGCAGTGCCCAGGCGGCAGGGGGGCCCGATCATGAAAAACTGTTTTTT
len: 16
d_gene: TRBD1
j_gene: TRBJ1-4
v_gene: TRBV20-1
abundance: -

CDR3aa: CASSYAFSGVGNNEQFF
CDR3nt: TGTGCCAGCAGTTACGCATTCTCGGGGGTGGGAAACAATGAGCAGTTCTTC
len: 17
d_gene: -
j_gene: TRBJ2-1
v_gene: TRBV6-5
abundance: few

CDR3aa: CASSEGNLQETQYF
CDR3nt: TGTGCCAGCAGTGAAGGGAATCTACAAGAGACCCAGTACTTC
len: 14
d_gene: -
j_gene: TRBJ2-5
v_gene: TRBV2
abundance: many

CDR3aa: CSARDGEQGGGEQYF
CDR3nt: TGCAGTGCTAGAGATGGGGAACAAGGGGGAGGGGAGCAGTACTTC
len: 15
d_gene: -
j_gene: TRBJ2-7
v_gene: TRBV20-1
abundance: few

CDR3aa: CASSEVSGGAWDNEQFF
CDR3nt: TGTGCCAGCAGTGAAGTAAGCGGGGGGGCCTGGGACAATGAGCAGTTCTTC
len: 17
d_gene: TRBD2
j_gene: TRBJ2-1
v_gene: TRBV2
abundance: medium-sized

CDR3aa: CASSTSGGPTGELFF
CDR3nt: TGTGCCAGCAGCACCTCCGGAGGCCCCACCGGGGAGCTGTTTTTT
len: 15
d_gene: -
j_gene: TRBJ2-2
v_gene: TRBV9
abundance: -

CDR3aa: CASSALDRARKQYF
CDR3nt: TGTGCCAGCAGTGCCTTGGACAGGGCTAGGAAGCAGTACTTC
len: 14
d_gene: TRBD1
j_gene: TRBJ2-7
v_gene: TRBV27
abundance: many

CDR3aa: CASSLGGGNQETQYF
CDR3nt: TGTGCCAGCAGCTTAGGTGGGGGGAACCAAGAGACCCAGTACTTC
len: 15
d_gene: -
j_gene: TRBJ2-5
v_gene: TRBV7-9
abundance: -

CDR3aa: CASSQATGDSYGYTF
CDR3nt: TGTGCCAGCAGCCAAGCGACAGGGGATAGCTATGGCTACACCTTC
len: 15
d_gene: TRBD1
j_gene: TRBJ1-2
v_gene: TRBV4-2
abundance: few

CDR3aa: CASSRRTEGNTIYF
CDR3nt: TGTGCCAGCAGCCGAAGGACAGAGGGAAACACCATATATTTT
len: 14
d_gene: -
j_gene: TRBJ1-3
v_gene: TRBV7-6
abundance: few

CDR3aa: CASTPGLPGTGELFF
CDR3nt: TGTGCCAGCACCCCCGGGCTCCCGGGGACCGGGGAGCTGTTTTTT
len: 15
d_gene: -
j_gene: TRBJ2-2
v_gene: TRBV28
abundance: many

CDR3aa: CASSFRGTRGETQYF
CDR3nt: TGTGCCAGCAGCTTCCGAGGGACTAGGGGAGAGACCCAGTACTTC
len: 15
d_gene: TRBD2
j_gene: TRBJ2-5
v_gene: TRBV7-9
abundance: many

CDR3aa: CASSLELGGGQPQHF
CDR3nt: TGTGCCAGCAGCTTGGAACTGGGGGGCGGTCAGCCCCAGCATTTT
len: 15
d_gene: -
j_gene: TRBJ1-5
v_gene: TRBV5-5
abundance: many

CDR3aa: CASSTAQGARTEAFF
CDR3nt: TGTGCCAGCAGCACGGCACAGGGGGCAAGGACTGAAGCTTTCTTT
len: 15
d_gene: TRBD1
j_gene: TRBJ1-1
v_gene: TRBV5-5
abundance: many

CDR3aa: CSARVLDMVPIEQFF
CDR3nt: TGCAGTGCTAGAGTCCTTGACATGGTACCGATTGAGCAGTTCTTC
len: 15
d_gene: -
j_gene: TRBJ2-1
v_gene: TRBV20-1
abundance: many

CDR3aa: CASSSGGDLNEQFF
CDR3nt: TGTGCCAGCAGTTCCGGGGGGGATTTAAATGAGCAGTTCTTC
len: 14
d_gene: TRBD2
j_gene: TRBJ2-1
v_gene: TRBV27
abundance: many

CDR3aa: CASSLEEGPDTQYF
CDR3nt: TGCGCCAGCAGCTTGGAGGAGGGGCCAGATACGCAGTATTTT
len: 14
d_gene: -
j_gene: TRBJ2-3
v_gene: TRBV5-1
abundance: -

CDR3aa: CATSGRAGEDMQYF
CDR3nt: TGTGCCACCTCCGGTAGAGCGGGGGAAGATATGCAGTATTTT
len: 14
d_gene: TRBD2
j_gene: TRBJ2-3
v_gene: TRBV10-3
abundance: -

CDR3aa: CASSFGGLPYGYTF
CDR3nt: TGTGCCAGCAGTTTTGGGGGGCTACCCTATGGCTACACCTTC
len: 14
d_gene: -
j_gene: TRBJ1-2
v_gene: TRBV12-3/TRBV12-4
abundance: -

CDR3aa: CASSLASRNVLTF
CDR3nt: TGTGCCAGCAGCTTAGCTAGCAGAAACGTCCTGACTTTC
len: 13
d_gene: -
j_gene: TRBJ2-6
v_gene: TRBV7-2
abundance: many

CDR3aa: CASSERGSYEQYF
CDR3nt: TGTGCCAGCAGTGAAAGGGGGTCCTACGAGCAGTACTTC
len: 13
d_gene: -
j_gene: TRBJ2-7
v_gene: TRBV2
abundance: many

CDR3aa: CASSIRENTEAFF
CDR3nt: TGTGCCAGTAGTATCCGGGAGAACACTGAAGCTTTCTTT
len: 13
d_gene: -
j_gene: TRBJ1-1
v_gene: TRBV19
abundance: -

CDR3aa: CASSLAGGKLFF
CDR3nt: TGTGCCAGCAGCCTTGCGGGGGGAAAACTGTTTTTT
len: 12
d_gene: -
j_gene: TRBJ1-4
v_gene: TRBV6-1
abundance: -

CDR3aa: CASSPTTNYGYTF
CDR3nt: TGTGCCAGCAGTCCTACGACTAACTATGGCTACACCTTC
len: 13
d_gene: -
j_gene: TRBJ1-2
v_gene: TRBV12-3/TRBV12-4
abundance: -

CDR3aa: CSASLPDRGANEKLFF
CDR3nt: TGCAGTGCTAGTCTGCCGGACAGGGGGGCTAATGAAAAACTGTTTTTT
len: 16
d_gene: TRBD1
j_gene: TRBJ1-4
v_gene: TRBV20-1
abundance: once

CDR3aa: CASSAPGLAGGSFETQYF
CDR3nt: TGTGCCAGCAGCGCCCCGGGACTAGCGGGGGGGAGTTTTGAGACCCAGTACTTC
len: 18
d_gene: TRBD2
j_gene: TRBJ2-5
v_gene: TRBV7-8
abundance: many

CDR3aa: CASRKGGGLTDTQYF
CDR3nt: TGTGCCAGCAGAAAAGGTGGGGGGCTCACAGATACGCAGTATTTT
len: 15
d_gene: -
j_gene: TRBJ2-3
v_gene: TRBV6-1
abundance: -

CDR3aa: CASSTGGGVRPGELFF
CDR3nt: TGTGCCAGCAGTACCGGGGGAGGGGTCAGGCCCGGGGAGCTGTTTTTT
len: 16
d_gene: TRBD2
j_gene: TRBJ2-2
v_gene: TRBV28
abundance: few

CDR3aa: CASSLWNSPLHF
CDR3nt: TGTGCCAGCAGTTTATGGAATTCACCCCTCCACTTT
len: 12
d_gene: -
j_gene: TRBJ1-6
v_gene: TRBV27
abundance: many

CDR3aa: CASMTGLEPDTQYF
CDR3nt: TGTGCCAGCATGACGGGACTAGAGCCAGATACGCAGTATTTT
len: 14
d_gene: TRBD2
j_gene: TRBJ2-3
v_gene: TRBV12-3/TRBV12-4
abundance: many

CDR3aa: CASSWGRNTEAFF
CDR3nt: TGTGCCAGCAGTTGGGGACGGAACACTGAAGCTTTCTTT
len: 13
d_gene: -
j_gene: TRBJ1-1
v_gene: TRBV27
abundance: -

CDR3aa: CAGSIGPTSGAGNQPQHF
CDR3nt: TGTGCCGGTAGTATAGGGCCTACCTCCGGGGCCGGCAATCAGCCCCAGCATTTT
len: 18
d_gene: -
j_gene: TRBJ1-5
v_gene: TRBV19
abundance: -

CDR3aa: CASSEFRNTGELFF
CDR3nt: TGTGCCAGCAGTGAATTCCGGAACACCGGGGAGCTGTTTTTT
len: 14
d_gene: -
j_gene: TRBJ2-2
v_gene: TRBV25-1
abundance: few

CDR3aa: CSVAGDWETQYF
CDR3nt: TGCAGCGTTGCTGGGGATTGGGAGACCCAGTACTTC
len: 12
d_gene: -
j_gene: TRBJ2-5
v_gene: TRBV29-1
abundance: many

CDR3aa: CASSLGQVSNQPQHF
CDR3nt: TGTGCCAGCAGCTTAGGCCAGGTTAGCAATCAGCCCCAGCATTTT
len: 15
d_gene: -
j_gene: TRBJ1-5
v_gene: TRBV7-2
abundance: many

CDR3aa: CASSLSGQGAWEQYF
CDR3nt: TGTGCCAGCAGTTTATCGGGACAGGGGGCGTGGGAGCAGTACTTC
len: 15
d_gene: TRBD1
j_gene: TRBJ2-7
v_gene: TRBV12-3/TRBV12-4
abundance: many

CDR3aa: CASSYGRGGDYGYTF
CDR3nt: TGTGCCAGCAGTTACGGAAGAGGGGGCGACTATGGCTACACCTTC
len: 15
d_gene: TRBD1
j_gene: TRBJ1-2
v_gene: TRBV6-6
abundance: many

CDR3aa: CASSVFTGELFF
CDR3nt: TGTGCCAGCAGTGTTTTCACCGGGGAGCTGTTTTTT
len: 12
d_gene: -
j_gene: TRBJ2-2
v_gene: TRBV2
abundance: many

CDR3aa: CASGFRGQHNTEAFF
CDR3nt: TGTGCCAGCGGCTTCAGGGGTCAGCATAACACTGAAGCTTTCTTT
len: 15
d_gene: -
j_gene: TRBJ1-1
v_gene: TRBV5-6
abundance: -

CDR3aa: CASSTTGGPNEKLFF
CDR3nt: TGTGCCAGCAGCACAACAGGGGGACCTAATGAAAAACTGTTTTTT
len: 15
d_gene: TRBD1
j_gene: TRBJ1-4
v_gene: TRBV9
abundance: many

CDR3aa: CASSSAYNSPLHF
CDR3nt: TGTGCCAGCAGCTCTGCCTATAATTCACCCCTCCACTTT
len: 13
d_gene: -
j_gene: TRBJ1-6
v_gene: TRBV7-9
abundance: many

CDR3aa: CASSYYATGATNEKLFF
CDR3nt: TGCGCCAGCAGCTACTATGCGACTGGAGCAACTAATGAAAAACTGTTTTTT
len: 17
d_gene: -
j_gene: TRBJ1-4
v_gene: TRBV7-8
abundance: -

CDR3aa: CASNHGYNSPLHF
CDR3nt: TGTGCCAGCAATCACGGATATAATTCACCCCTCCACTTT
len: 13
d_gene: -
j_gene: TRBJ1-6
v_gene: TRBV2
abundance: many

CDR3aa: CASTRPGHPTGELFF
CDR3nt: TGTGCCAGCACCAGACCGGGACATCCTACCGGGGAGCTGTTTTTT
len: 15
d_gene: -
j_gene: TRBJ2-2
v_gene: TRBV6-1
abundance: many

CDR3aa: CASSPEGSAIGGEKLFF
CDR3nt: TGTGCCAGCAGCCCCGAGGGGTCAGCAATCGGCGGTGAAAAACTGTTTTTT
len: 17
d_gene: -
j_gene: TRBJ1-4
v_gene: TRBV7-9
abundance: -

CDR3aa: CSYARNTGELFF
CDR3nt: TGCAGCTACGCGCGGAACACCGGGGAGCTGTTTTTT
len: 12
d_gene: -
j_gene: TRBJ2-2
v_gene: TRBV20-1
abundance: -

CDR3aa: CASSPLGPGTSAYEQYF
CDR3nt: TGTGCCAGCAGCCCGCTGGGTCCCGGGACTAGCGCCTACGAGCAGTACTTC
len: 17
d_gene: TRBD2
j_gene: TRBJ2-7
v_gene: TRBV3-1
abundance: few

CDR3aa: CSAYSGTVNEKLFF
CDR3nt: TGCAGTGCTTATTCCGGGACAGTTAATGAAAAACTGTTTTTT
len: 14
d_gene: TRBD1
j_gene: TRBJ1-4
v_gene: TRBV20-1
abundance: -

CDR3aa: CASSYTWTGRSSGANVLTF
CDR3nt: TGTGCCAGCAGTTACACTTGGACAGGACGGAGCTCTGGGGCCAACGTCCTGACTTTC
len: 19
d_gene: TRBD1
j_gene: TRBJ2-6
v_gene: TRBV6-2/TRBV6-3
abundance: -

CDR3aa: CSARVGEGPLNNSPLHF
CDR3nt: TGCAGTGCTAGAGTGGGGGAGGGGCCACTGAATAATTCACCCCTCCACTTT
len: 17
d_gene: -
j_gene: TRBJ1-6
v_gene: TRBV20-1
abundance: many

CDR3aa: CATSFSGTRGELFF
CDR3nt: TGTGCCACCAGCTTCTCCGGGACGCGCGGGGAGCTGTTTTTT
len: 14
d_gene: -
j_gene: TRBJ2-2
v_gene: TRBV24-1
abundance: few

CDR3aa: CASSLTRESDTQYF
CDR3nt: TGTGCCAGCAGCTTAACAAGAGAATCAGATACGCAGTATTTT
len: 14
d_gene: -
j_gene: TRBJ2-3
v_gene: TRBV7-3
abundance: many

CDR3aa: CSIREAKGPYNEQFF
CDR3nt: TGCAGCATAAGAGAGGCCAAGGGTCCCTACAATGAGCAGTTCTTC
len: 15
d_gene: -
j_gene: TRBJ2-1
v_gene: TRBV29-1
abundance: -

CDR3aa: CASSLDMNTGELFF
CDR3nt: TGTGCCAGCAGTTTAGATATGAACACCGGGGAGCTGTTTTTT
len: 14
d_gene: -
j_gene: TRBJ2-2
v_gene: TRBV28
abundance: many

CDR3aa: CASSLTGGMDEQFF
CDR3nt: TGCGCCAGCAGCTTGACAGGGGGAATGGATGAGCAGTTCTTC
len: 14
d_gene: TRBD1
j_gene: TRBJ2-1
v_gene: TRBV5-1
abundance: -